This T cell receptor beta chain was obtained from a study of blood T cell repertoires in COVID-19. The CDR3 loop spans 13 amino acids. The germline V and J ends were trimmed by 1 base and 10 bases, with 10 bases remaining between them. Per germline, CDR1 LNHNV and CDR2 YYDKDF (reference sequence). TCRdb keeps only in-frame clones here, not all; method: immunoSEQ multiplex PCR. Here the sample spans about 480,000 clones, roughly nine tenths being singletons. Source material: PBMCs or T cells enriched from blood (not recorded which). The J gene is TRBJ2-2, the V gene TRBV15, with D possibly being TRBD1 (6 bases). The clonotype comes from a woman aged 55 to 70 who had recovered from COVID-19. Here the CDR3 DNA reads TGTGCCACCAGCAGAGCCGCAGGGGCGGAGCTGTTTTTT. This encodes CATSRAAGAELFF.